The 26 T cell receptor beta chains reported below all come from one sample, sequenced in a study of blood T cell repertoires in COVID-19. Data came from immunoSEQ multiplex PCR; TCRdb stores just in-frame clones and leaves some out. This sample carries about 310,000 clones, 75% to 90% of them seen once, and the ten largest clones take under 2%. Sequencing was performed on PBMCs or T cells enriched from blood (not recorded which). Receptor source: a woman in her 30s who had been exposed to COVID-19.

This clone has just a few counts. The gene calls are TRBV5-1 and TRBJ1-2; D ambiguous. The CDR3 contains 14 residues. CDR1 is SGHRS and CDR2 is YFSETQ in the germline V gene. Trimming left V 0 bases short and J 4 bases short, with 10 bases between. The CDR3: CASSLDGPSYGYTF. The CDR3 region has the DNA TGCGCCAGCAGCTTGGATGGGCCCTCCTATGGCTACACCTTC.

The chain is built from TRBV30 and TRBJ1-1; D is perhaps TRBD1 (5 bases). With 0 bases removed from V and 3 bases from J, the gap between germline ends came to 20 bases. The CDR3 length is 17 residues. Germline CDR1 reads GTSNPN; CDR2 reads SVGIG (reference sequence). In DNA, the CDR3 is TGTGCCTGGAGTGTATCATTGGGGCGCCGGAGGGACACTGAAGCTTTCTTT. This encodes CAWSVSLGRRRDTEAFF.

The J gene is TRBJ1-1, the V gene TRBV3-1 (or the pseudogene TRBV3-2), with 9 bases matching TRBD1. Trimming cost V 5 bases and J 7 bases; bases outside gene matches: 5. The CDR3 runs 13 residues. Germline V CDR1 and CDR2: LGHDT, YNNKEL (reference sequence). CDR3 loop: CASSWGQGGEAFF. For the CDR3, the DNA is TGTGCCAGCAGCTGGGGACAGGGAGGTGAAGCTTTCTTT.

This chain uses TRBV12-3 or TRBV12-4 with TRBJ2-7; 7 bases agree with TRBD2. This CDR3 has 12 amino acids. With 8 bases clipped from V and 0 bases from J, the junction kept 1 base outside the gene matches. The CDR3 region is CASRLASYEQYF. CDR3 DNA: TGTGCCAGCCGACTAGCCTCCTACGAGCAGTACTTC.

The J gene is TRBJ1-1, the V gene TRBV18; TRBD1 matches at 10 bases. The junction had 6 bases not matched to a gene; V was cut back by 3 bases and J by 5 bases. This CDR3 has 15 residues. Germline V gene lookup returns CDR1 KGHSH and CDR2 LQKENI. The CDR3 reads CASSPGTGVWTEAFF. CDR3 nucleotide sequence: TGTGCCAGCTCACCGGGGACAGGGGTTTGGACTGAAGCTTTCTTT.

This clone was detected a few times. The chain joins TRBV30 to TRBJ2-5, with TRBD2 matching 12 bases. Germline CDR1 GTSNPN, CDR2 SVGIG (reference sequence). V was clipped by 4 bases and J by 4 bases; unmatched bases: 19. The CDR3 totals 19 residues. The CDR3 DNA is TGTGCCTGGAAGGGAATGGTGGGTCTAGCGGGAGGGCCATCAGAGACCCAGTACTTC. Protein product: CAWKGMVGLAGGPSETQYF.

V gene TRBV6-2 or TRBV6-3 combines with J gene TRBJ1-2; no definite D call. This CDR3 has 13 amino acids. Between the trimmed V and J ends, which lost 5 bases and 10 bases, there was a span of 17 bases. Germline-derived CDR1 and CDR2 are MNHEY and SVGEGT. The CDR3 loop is CASSLKIDTHYTF. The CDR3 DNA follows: TGTGCCAGCAGTCTTAAGATTGACACGCACTACACCTTC.

The DNA of the CDR3 is TGTGCCAGCAGCCTCCTGACAGGGAGTGGGTCACCCCTCCACTTT. Residues: CASSLLTGSGSPLHF. The chain has TRBV7-2 and TRBJ1-6; the match to TRBD1 covers 7 bases. Germline V gives CDR1 SGHTA, CDR2 FQGNSA. V shed 5 bases and J 10 bases; nucleotides not matched to a gene: 11. This CDR3 contains 15 residues.

Here the CDR3 DNA reads TGTGCCAGCAGCCCCCTCGGTGGTTACAATGAGCAGTTCTTC. Translation gives CASSPLGGYNEQFF. This chain links TRBV4-2 with TRBJ2-1; D not certain. V lost 4 bases and J lost 4, with 11 bases in between. The CDR3 extends over 14 amino acids. Germline values: CDR1 LGHNA, CDR2 YNFKEQ.

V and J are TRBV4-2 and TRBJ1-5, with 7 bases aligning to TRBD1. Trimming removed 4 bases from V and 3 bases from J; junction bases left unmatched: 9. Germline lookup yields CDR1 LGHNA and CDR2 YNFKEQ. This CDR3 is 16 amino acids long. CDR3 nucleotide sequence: TGTGCCAGCAGCCGCTTCACAGGGGCCTCCAATCAGCCCCAGCATTTT. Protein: CASSRFTGASNQPQHF.

The CDR3 here is CASSQPSRGNQPQHF. The CDR3 nucleotides read TGCGCCAGCAGCCAGCCAAGTAGGGGGAATCAGCCCCAGCATTTT. This chain joins TRBV4-1 and TRBJ1-5; possible D gene TRBD1, 6 bases. Germline lookup yields CDR1 MGHRA and CDR2 YSYEKL. V was trimmed by 3 bases and J by 4 bases, leaving 13 bases between them. The length of the CDR3 is 15 residues.

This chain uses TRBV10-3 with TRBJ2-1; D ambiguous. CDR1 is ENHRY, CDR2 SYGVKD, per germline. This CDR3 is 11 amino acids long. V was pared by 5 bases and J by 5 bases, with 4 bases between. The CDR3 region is CAISLDNEQFF. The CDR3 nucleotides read TGTGCCATCAGTTTAGACAATGAGCAGTTCTTC.

DNA of the CDR3: TGTGCCAGTAGCGTGACAGGCAATCAGCCCCAGCATTTT. It specifies CASSVTGNQPQHF. The chain combines TRBV19 with TRBJ1-5; the D gene is possibly TRBD1 (5 bases). CDR1 is LNHDA and CDR2 is SQIVND in the germline V gene (reference sequence). This CDR3 has 13 amino acids. V lost 6 bases and J lost 2, with 8 bases in between.

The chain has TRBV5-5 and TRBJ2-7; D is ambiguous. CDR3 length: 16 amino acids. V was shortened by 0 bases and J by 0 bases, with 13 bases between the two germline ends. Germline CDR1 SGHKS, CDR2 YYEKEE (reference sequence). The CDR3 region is CASSLGRQTGSYEQYF. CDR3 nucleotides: TGTGCCAGCAGCTTGGGACGACAAACCGGCTCCTACGAGCAGTACTTC.

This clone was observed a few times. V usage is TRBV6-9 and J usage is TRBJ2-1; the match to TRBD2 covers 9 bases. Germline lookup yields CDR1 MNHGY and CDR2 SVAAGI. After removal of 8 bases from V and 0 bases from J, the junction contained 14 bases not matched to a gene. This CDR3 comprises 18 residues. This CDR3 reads CASWGGASGDYSYNEQFF. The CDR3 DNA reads TGTGCCAGCTGGGGGGGGGCTAGCGGGGACTACTCCTACAATGAGCAGTTCTTC.

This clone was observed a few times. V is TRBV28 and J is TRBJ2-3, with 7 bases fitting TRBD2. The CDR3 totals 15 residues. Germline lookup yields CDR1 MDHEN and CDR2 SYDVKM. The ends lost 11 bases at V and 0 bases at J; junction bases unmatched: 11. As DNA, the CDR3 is TGTGCCTTGGGAGGGAGGGCCTCTAGCACAGATACGCAGTATTTT. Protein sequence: CALGGRASSTDTQYF.

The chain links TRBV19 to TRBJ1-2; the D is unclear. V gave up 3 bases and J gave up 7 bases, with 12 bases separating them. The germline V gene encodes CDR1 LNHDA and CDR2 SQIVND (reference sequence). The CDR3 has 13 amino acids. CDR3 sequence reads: CASSMPQVGGYTF. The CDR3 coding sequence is TGTGCCAGTAGTATGCCCCAAGTCGGTGGCTACACCTTC.

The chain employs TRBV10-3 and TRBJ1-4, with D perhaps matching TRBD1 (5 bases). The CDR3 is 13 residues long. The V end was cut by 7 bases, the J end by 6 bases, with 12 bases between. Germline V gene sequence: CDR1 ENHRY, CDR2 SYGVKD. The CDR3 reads CAITSPGHEKLFF. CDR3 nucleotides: TGTGCCATCACCTCCCCAGGGCATGAAAAACTGTTTTTT.

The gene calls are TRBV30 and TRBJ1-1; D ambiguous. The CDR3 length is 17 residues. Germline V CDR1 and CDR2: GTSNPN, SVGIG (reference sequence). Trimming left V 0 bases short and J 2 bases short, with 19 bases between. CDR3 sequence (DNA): TGTGCCTGGAGTGTACGGGGAATATCGGCGGGAAACACTGAAGCTTTCTTT. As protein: CAWSVRGISAGNTEAFF.

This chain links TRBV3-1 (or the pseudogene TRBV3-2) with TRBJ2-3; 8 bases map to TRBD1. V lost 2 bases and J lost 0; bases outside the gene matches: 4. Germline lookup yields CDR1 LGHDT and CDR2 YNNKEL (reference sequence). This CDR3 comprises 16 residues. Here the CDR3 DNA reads TGTGCCAGCAGCCAACAGGGGGCGAGGAGCACAGATACGCAGTATTTT. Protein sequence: CASSQQGARSTDTQYF.

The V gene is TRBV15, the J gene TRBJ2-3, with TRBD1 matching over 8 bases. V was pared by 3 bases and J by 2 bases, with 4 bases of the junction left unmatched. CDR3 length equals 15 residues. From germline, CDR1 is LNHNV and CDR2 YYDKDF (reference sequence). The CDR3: CATSRDRDSTDTQYF. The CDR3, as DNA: TGTGCCACCAGCAGGGACAGGGATTCCACAGATACGCAGTATTTT.

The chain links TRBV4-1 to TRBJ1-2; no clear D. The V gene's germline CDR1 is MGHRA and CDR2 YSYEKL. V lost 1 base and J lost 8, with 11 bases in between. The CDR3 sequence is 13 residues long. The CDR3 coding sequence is TGCGCCAGCAGCCAAGGGGGAGGGATGGGCTACACCTTC. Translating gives CASSQGGGMGYTF.

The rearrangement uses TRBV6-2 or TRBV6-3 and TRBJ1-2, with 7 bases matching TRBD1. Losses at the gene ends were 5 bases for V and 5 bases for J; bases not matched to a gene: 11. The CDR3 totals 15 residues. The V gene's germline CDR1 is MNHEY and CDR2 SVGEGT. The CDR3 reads CASSPRRGRSYGYTF. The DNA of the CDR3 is TGTGCCAGCAGTCCCCGGAGGGGGCGCTCATATGGCTACACCTTC.

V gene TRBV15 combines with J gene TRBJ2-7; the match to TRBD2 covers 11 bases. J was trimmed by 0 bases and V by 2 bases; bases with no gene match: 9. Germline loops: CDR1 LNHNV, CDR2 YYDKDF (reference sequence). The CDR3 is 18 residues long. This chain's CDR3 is CATSRLAGGSLDSYEQYF. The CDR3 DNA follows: TGTGCCACCAGCAGACTAGCGGGAGGCTCCCTCGACTCCTACGAGCAGTACTTC.

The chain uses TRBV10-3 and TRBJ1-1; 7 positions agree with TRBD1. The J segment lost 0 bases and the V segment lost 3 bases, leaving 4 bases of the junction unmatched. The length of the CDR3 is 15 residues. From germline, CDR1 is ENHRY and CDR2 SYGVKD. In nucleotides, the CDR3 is TGTGCCATCAGTGACCCGGGGACAGTGAACACTGAAGCTTTCTTT. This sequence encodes CAISDPGTVNTEAFF.

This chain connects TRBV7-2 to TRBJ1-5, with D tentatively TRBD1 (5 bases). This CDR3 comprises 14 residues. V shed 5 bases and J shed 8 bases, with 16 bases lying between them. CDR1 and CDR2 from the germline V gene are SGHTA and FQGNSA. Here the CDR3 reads CASSPRGNQEPQHF. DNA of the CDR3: TGTGCCAGCAGCCCACGGGGGAATCAGGAGCCCCAGCATTTT.